The 10 T cell receptor beta chains given below trace back to one sample, sequenced in a study of spatial heterogeneity in lung cancer. TCRdb reanalysed the 5' RACE reads using MiXCR and keeps one entry per CDR3 protein. Of more than 65,000 distinct CDR3 sequences in the sample, around 7.8% were seen once. Time point meaning: sample taken at primary tumor resection. This specimen consisted of PBMCs, obtained at surgery. These receptors originate from a male donor with early-stage non-small cell lung cancer.

The chain couples TRBV4-1 to TRBJ2-1, with D possibly being TRBD2 (9 bases). Trimming removed 4 bases from V and 12 bases from J, with 22 bases in between. The CDR3 covers 15 residues. The germline gives CDR1 MGHRA, CDR2 YSYEKL. In DNA, the CDR3 is TGCGCCAGCAGCCTACTAGCGGGTCCAGGGGGCGGGCAGTTCTTC. This sequence encodes CASSLLAGPGGGQFF.

This clonotype was observed many times. The CDR3 DNA is TGTGCCACCAGTGATCCGGGCCCGAAAGGTGCTGAAAAACTGTTTTTT. Translated: CATSDPGPKGAEKLFF. This sequence joins TRBV24-1 and TRBJ1-4, with D uncertain. The germline CDR1 and CDR2 sequences are KGHDR and SFDVKD. The CDR3 extends over 16 amino acids. Trimming took off 3 bases at V and 7 bases at J, with 17 bases between the two ends.

V is TRBV30 and J is TRBJ2-1; D uncertain. This CDR3 spans 11 amino acids. Germline V gene data show CDR1 as GTSNPN and CDR2 as SVGIG (reference sequence). The V and J ends lost 2 bases and 7 bases respectively, with 6 bases between them. The CDR3 DNA is TGTGCCTGGAGTCCCGGGAATGAGCAGTTCTTC. Amino acid sequence: CAWSPGNEQFF.

This clonotype showed up many times. V and J are TRBV24-1 and TRBJ2-1; D may match TRBD1 or TRBD2 (7 bases each). This CDR3 contains 20 residues. Germline assignment: CDR1 KGHDR and CDR2 SFDVKD. Trimming took off 4 bases at V and 8 bases at J, with 32 bases between the two ends. The CDR3 loop is CATSDPGQRAGSLIVDEQFF. The CDR3 DNA is TGTGCCACCAGTGACCCGGGACAGCGAGCGGGGAGTCTTATAGTCGATGAGCAGTTCTTC.

This clonotype was recorded at least ten times. CDR3 protein: CASTQSGTGSYNEQFF. Here the CDR3 DNA reads TGTGCCAGCACCCAATCCGGGACAGGGTCCTACAATGAGCAGTTCTTC. V gene TRBV27 combines with J gene TRBJ2-1; TRBD1 agrees at 9 bases. This CDR3 has 16 amino acids. J gave up 1 base and V 7 bases, and 8 bases lay outside the gene matches. Germline assignment: CDR1 MNHEY and CDR2 SMNVEV (reference sequence).

CDR3 protein: CASSGSSYEQYF. CDR3 coding DNA: TGCGCCAGCAGCGGCAGTTCCTACGAGCAGTACTTC. The chain combines TRBV5-1 with TRBJ2-7; no reliable D call. V was cut by 4 bases and J by 1 base, with 6 bases left in between. The CDR3 has 12 residues. Germline V lookup: CDR1 SGHRS, CDR2 YFSETQ.

In this sample, this clonotype turned up a few times. Possible read error: a much larger clone is one base away. The chain is built from TRBV7-6 and TRBJ2-2; D is possibly TRBD1 (6 bases). The CDR3 spans 13 residues. The germline V gene has CDR1 SGHVS and CDR2 FNYEAQ. The CDR3 sequence: CVSSLGATGELFF. CDR3 DNA: TGTGTCAGCAGCTTGGGGGCCACCGGGGAGCTGTTTTTT.

Many counts were recorded for this clonotype. The chain combines TRBV4-2 with TRBJ1-2, with D tentatively TRBD1 (5 bases). The CDR3 has 15 amino acids. V lost 0 bases to trimming and J lost 3 bases, with 11 bases between them. Germline V gene sequence: CDR1 LGHNA, CDR2 YNFKEQ. The CDR3 DNA reads as TGTGCCAGCAGCCAAGATGGGGGGATGGACTATGGCTACACCTTC. Its protein product is CASSQDGGMDYGYTF.

This clonotype was seen only once. J is TRBJ2-7 and V is TRBV9; D uncertain. CDR1 is SGDLS, CDR2 YYNGEE, per germline. V was pared by 1 base and J by 5 bases, with 13 bases between. The CDR3 is made up of 14 amino acids. The CDR3 sequence: CASSVSSQRHEQYF. The CDR3 DNA follows: TGTGCCAGCAGCGTAAGTAGTCAGCGCCACGAGCAGTACTTC. Full variable domain (missing parts from reference TRBV9 and TRBJ2-7): DSGVTQTPKHLITATGQRVTLRCSPRSGDLSVYWYQQSLDQGLQFLIQYYNGEERAKGNILERFSAQQFPDLHSELNLSSLELGDSALYFCASSVSSQRHEQYFGPGTRLTVT.

This clonotype was observed at least ten times. The gene calls are TRBV10-3 and TRBJ1-5; D uncertain. Germline V lookup: CDR1 ENHRY, CDR2 SYGVKD. With 11 bases removed from V and 5 bases from J, the gap between germline ends came to 16 bases. The CDR3 totals 13 residues. The CDR3 DNA sequence: TGTGCCGCAAGGCCGGATCCGGATCAGCCCCAGCATTTT. Residues: CAARPDPDQPQHF.